The 14 T cell receptor beta chains below come from one sample, sequenced in a study of T cell responses to AZD1222 COVID-19 vaccine. Sequencing was performed with immunoSEQ multiplex PCR; in TCRdb, only in-frame clones are kept and a portion is missing. The sample lists approximately 140,000 clones, 88% occurring once. Sample: peripheral blood, taken on day 0 of AZD1222 vaccination. The receptors stem from an adult in good health.

The chain joins TRBV11-3 to TRBJ1-5; 9 nucleotides line up with TRBD1. The CDR3 consists of 17 residues. The V gene end was trimmed by 8 bases and the J gene end by 6 bases; junction bases not matched to a gene: 17. From germline, CDR1 is SGHNT and CDR2 YENEEA. CDR3 amino acids: CASCLSRPGQGSQPQHF. CDR3 DNA: TGTGCCAGCTGTCTTAGTCGGCCGGGACAGGGCAGTCAGCCCCAGCATTTT.

V and J are TRBV18 and TRBJ2-4; D is perhaps TRBD2 (6 bases). Trimming cost V 2 bases and J 8 bases, with 16 bases left between them. Germline V gene lookup returns CDR1 KGHSH and CDR2 LQKENI. This CDR3 is built from 15 residues. The DNA of the CDR3 is TGTGCCAGCTCACCATACGGGGGTCTGAGAGACATTCAGTACTTC. Translating gives CASSPYGGLRDIQYF.

The gene calls are TRBV7-9 and TRBJ1-5, with D perhaps TRBD1 (6 bases). Germline assignment: CDR1 SEHNR and CDR2 FQNEAQ (reference sequence). The V end lost 4 bases, the J end lost 4 bases, and 8 bases lay between the germline ends. CDR3 length: 13 amino acids. For the CDR3, the DNA is TGTGCCAGCAGCTGGGGGCTGAATCAGCCCCAGCATTTT. Translated: CASSWGLNQPQHF.

This clone was counted a single time. The chain recombines TRBV7-9 with TRBJ1-1, with unresolved D. The CDR3 contains 16 residues. V lost 5 bases and J lost 1, with 17 bases in between. CDR1 and CDR2 from the germline V gene are SEHNR and FQNEAQ (reference sequence). CDR3 sequence (DNA): TGTGCCAGCAGCCCCTCTGCTCGAAGGGCGAACACTGAAGCTTTCTTT. Encoded protein: CASSPSARRANTEAFF.

The chain has TRBV15 and TRBJ2-3; TRBD2 matches 12 bases. The germline V gene has CDR1 LNHNV and CDR2 YYDKDF (reference sequence). V trimming: 4 bases; J trimming: 6 bases; junction bases outside the gene matches: 17. The CDR3 covers 19 residues. The DNA for the CDR3 is TGTGCCACCAGCACCGACCGCGGGGGACTAGCGGGCTATGGGGATACGCAGTATTTT. It codes for CATSTDRGGLAGYGDTQYF.

The chain employs TRBV6-5 and TRBJ1-3; maybe TRBD1 (5 bases). The CDR3 is 13 amino acids. CDR1 is MNHEY and CDR2 is SVGAGI in the germline V gene. V was cut by 7 bases and J by 0 bases, with 7 bases left in between. For the CDR3, the DNA is TGTGCCAGCAATGGGGGCTCTGGAAACACCATATATTTT. This translates into CASNGGSGNTIYF.

The chain is built from TRBV7-9 and TRBJ1-1; 7 positions match TRBD1. Germline V gene sequence: CDR1 SEHNR, CDR2 FQNEAQ (reference sequence). This CDR3 is 12 amino acids long. V lost 3 bases, J lost 11 bases, and 6 bases stayed unmatched. The CDR3 DNA reads as TGTGCCAGCAGCTTGGAGGGGGCCGGGGCTTTCTTT. The encoded protein is CASSLEGAGAFF.

This chain connects TRBV11-2 to TRBJ2-3, with D unclear. The germline gives CDR1 SGHAT, CDR2 FQNNGV. Between the trimmed V and J ends, which lost 0 bases and 5 bases, there was a span of 6 bases. The CDR3 totals 13 residues. CDR3 residues: CASSLEGGDTQYF. CDR3 DNA sequence: TGTGCCAGCAGCTTAGAGGGCGGAGATACGCAGTATTTT.

The rearrangement uses TRBV18 and TRBJ2-1, with no clear D. Germline CDR1 and CDR2: KGHSH and LQKENI. The CDR3 runs to 14 residues. Trimming shortened V by 2 bases and J by 9 bases, and 14 bases separated the two germline ends. CDR3 residues: CASSPDNPKGEQFF. The CDR3 region has the DNA TGTGCCAGCTCACCAGACAATCCAAAGGGTGAGCAGTTCTTC.

V is TRBV19 and J is TRBJ2-1; 9 bases map to TRBD1. Germline CDR1 reads LNHDA; CDR2 reads SQIVND (reference sequence). V gave up 7 bases and J gave up 2 bases; unmatched junction bases: 3. The length of the CDR3 is 14 residues. In nucleotides, the CDR3 is TGTGCCAGTACCAGGGACAGGGCCTACAATGAGCAGTTCTTC. Its translation: CASTRDRAYNEQFF.

The chain joins TRBV6-2 or TRBV6-3 to TRBJ1-1, with TRBD1 as a possible D gene (5 bases). V gave up 4 bases and J gave up 5 bases, with 20 bases separating them. Germline lookup yields CDR1 MNHEY and CDR2 SVGEGT. This CDR3 contains 16 residues. This CDR3 is CASSLQRPGSRTEAFF. CDR3 bases: TGTGCCAGCAGTTTACAGAGGCCAGGGAGTCGGACTGAAGCTTTCTTT.

The chain employs TRBV5-1 and TRBJ2-3, with D perhaps assigned TRBD1 or TRBD2 (5 bases each). V was trimmed by 0 bases and J by 8 bases, leaving 13 bases between them. The CDR3 loop spans 14 amino acids. Germline CDR1 and CDR2: SGHRS and YFSETQ. The CDR3 protein is CASSLEPTRGTQYF. DNA of the CDR3: TGCGCCAGCAGCTTGGAACCTACTAGGGGTACGCAGTATTTT. Looking up the rest from reference TRBV5-1 and TRBJ2-3 gives the full variable domain: KAGVTQTPRYLIKTRGQQVTLSCSPISGHRSVSWYQQTPGQGLQFLFEYFSETQRNKGNFPGRFSGRQFSNSRSEMNVSTLELGDSALYLCASSLEPTRGTQYFGPGTRLTVL.

Remarks on this clone: The sample carries other DNA sequences with the same CDR3. This rearrangement joins TRBV7-9 to TRBJ2-3; the D is unclear. CDR3 length: 11 residues. V was trimmed by 2 bases and J by 3 bases, leaving 0 bases between them. Germline V gene sequence: CDR1 SEHNR, CDR2 FQNEAQ (reference sequence). CDR3 bases: TGTGCCAGCAGCTTAACAGATACGCAGTATTTT. It codes for CASSLTDTQYF. Supplemented by reference TRBV7-9 and TRBJ2-3, the full variable domain reads DTGVSQNPRHKITKRGQNVTFRCDPISEHNRLYWYRQTLGQGPEFLTYFQNEAQLEKSRLLSDRFSAERPKGSFSTLEIQRTEQGDSAMYLCASSLTDTQYFGPGTRLTVL.

This sequence joins TRBV28 and TRBJ1-2; D is unclear. The CDR3 loop spans 15 amino acids. Germline CDR1 MDHEN, CDR2 SYDVKM. Trimming removed 3 bases from V and 4 bases from J, with 15 bases in between. The DNA of the CDR3 is TGTGCCAGCAGTTTTTCTCGGGTTAGTGTCTATGGCTACACCTTC. Translated, it gives CASSFSRVSVYGYTF.